Listed below are T cell receptor beta chains from one sample, sequenced in a study of T-cell reconstitution after alpha-beta-depleted transplantation in children. From the PCR reads, TCRdb called clonotypes with MiXCR, one entry per CDR3 protein. The repertoire holds around 700,000 distinct CDR3 sequences, with roughly 13% as singletons. Sequences were derived from PBMCs, sampled before TCRalphabeta/CD19-depleted stem cell transplant. Receptor source: a girl aged 2 to 9 with congenital amegakaryocytic thrombocytopenia, due to receive a stem cell transplant. The CDR3 runs from the conserved cysteine through the conserved F or W. D genes are given only for firm matches. Size is stated for part of the rows, as once, few or many counts, or as a class when the clone is expanded.

v_gene,j_gene,d_gene,abundance,len,CDR3aa,CDR3nt
TRBV9,TRBJ2-7,NA,NA,14,CASSPTWGSYEQYF,TGTGCCAGCAGCCCCACTTGGGGTTCCTACGAGCAGTACTTC
TRBV15,TRBJ2-2,NA,NA,16,CATSRGSGTNTGELFF,TGTGCCACCAGCAGGGGTTCCGGGACCAACACCGGGGAGCTGTTTTTT
TRBV20-1,TRBJ2-7,NA,many,14,CSAKPVAAIYEQYF,TGCAGTGCTAAGCCGGTAGCGGCTATATACGAGCAGTACTTC
TRBV29-1,TRBJ2-1,TRBD2,many,15,CSGGAGGYIYNEQFF,TGCAGCGGTGGAGCGGGAGGTTACATATACAATGAGCAGTTCTTC
TRBV28,TRBJ2-1,TRBD2,NA,14,CATKGAGGVREQFF,TGTGCCACCAAGGGAGCGGGAGGCGTCCGGGAGCAGTTCTTC
TRBV30,TRBJ2-1,NA,few,14,CAWSGPPGYNEQFF,TGTGCCTGGAGCGGGCCACCTGGCTACAATGAGCAGTTCTTC
TRBV12-3/TRBV12-4,TRBJ2-5,TRBD1,NA,14,CASSLDRGFETQYF,TGTGCCAGCAGCTTGGACAGGGGGTTTGAGACCCAGTACTTC
TRBV28,TRBJ1-1,NA,many,19,CASSFRSSIVGQYSTEAFF,TGTGCCAGCAGTTTCCGCTCCAGTATCGTGGGCCAATATAGCACTGAAGCTTTCTTT
TRBV11-2,TRBJ2-7,NA,NA,18,CASSFHVSGGTASYEQYF,TGTGCCAGCAGCTTTCATGTCTCCGGCGGGACAGCCTCCTACGAGCAGTACTTC
TRBV29-1,TRBJ2-2,NA,many,16,CSVDFRDEKRGRELFF,TGCAGCGTCGATTTCCGGGACGAGAAAAGGGGCCGGGAGCTGTTTTTT
TRBV7-9,TRBJ1-4,NA,many,15,CASSLVVGRSEKLFF,TGTGCCAGCAGCTTAGTTGTGGGGCGAAGTGAAAAACTGTTTTTT